The rows below give T cell receptor beta chains drawn from one sample of a study of neurological immune-mediated disorders. TCRdb fed the 5' RACE reads into MiXCR, producing one record per CDR3 protein. The table records approximately 36,000 distinct CDR3 sequences, around 10% of them present only once. Sequencing was done on a sample of PBMCs. The receptors here all came from a man aged 55 to 70 with HTLV-1-associated myelopathy (HAM/TSP). Both conserved end residues are part of each CDR3. Fields, in order: D gene, CDR3 length, V gene, clone size, J gene, CDR3 DNA, CDR3 protein. The D gene is left open where the match is weak. Part of the rows lack a size; the others show once, few, many or a class for expanded clones.

D: TRBD2; length: 17; V: TRBV4-1; size: many; J: TRBJ2-5; DNA: TGCGCCAGCAGCCAAGATAGCGCGGGAGGGCCCAGGGAGACCCAGTACTTC; CDR3: CASSQDSAGGPRETQYF
D: TRBD2; length: 13; V: TRBV10-3; size: many; J: TRBJ2-1; DNA: TGTGCCATCAGCACTAGCGGGAGCGATGAGCAGTTCTTC; CDR3: CAISTSGSDEQFF
D: TRBD1; length: 15; V: TRBV15; size: many; J: TRBJ2-7; DNA: TGTGCCACCAGCAGAGGGACAGGACGCTCCTACGAGCAGTACTTC; CDR3: CATSRGTGRSYEQYF
D: TRBD2; length: 17; V: TRBV4-1; size: .; J: TRBJ2-7; DNA: TGCGCCAGCAGCCAAGAATATCGACTAGCGGGAAACAATGGGCAGTACTTC; CDR3: CASSQEYRLAGNNGQYF
D: TRBD1; length: 12; V: TRBV29-1; size: many; J: TRBJ1-1; DNA: TGCAGCGTGGGACAGGGGGGCACTGAAGCTTTCTTT; CDR3: CSVGQGGTEAFF
D: .; length: 13; V: TRBV5-1; size: many; J: TRBJ2-7; DNA: TGCGCCAGCAGCTTGCAGGACAACTACGAGCAGTACTTC; CDR3: CASSLQDNYEQYF
D: .; length: 13; V: TRBV20-1; size: many; J: TRBJ2-1; DNA: TGCAGTGCTAGAGATGTGGGATACAATGAGCAGTTCTTC; CDR3: CSARDVGYNEQFF
D: .; length: 13; V: TRBV29-1; size: many; J: TRBJ1-2; DNA: TGCAGCGTTGCCCCAGGGACGTTATATGGCTACACCTTC; CDR3: CSVAPGTLYGYTF
D: .; length: 14; V: TRBV9; size: many; J: TRBJ1-1; DNA: TGTGCCAGCAGCGCAAGTGGGGGCGAAGAGGAAGCTTTCTTT; CDR3: CASSASGGEEEAFF
D: .; length: 12; V: TRBV25-1; size: many; J: TRBJ1-4; DNA: TGTGCCAGCGGGAACAGTAATGAAAAACTGTTTTTT; CDR3: CASGNSNEKLFF
D: TRBD1; length: 19; V: TRBV6-5; size: many; J: TRBJ2-5; DNA: TGTGCCAGCAGTTACTCGCCCATCGGGTATGCAGGGGGTGCAGAGACCCAGTACTTC; CDR3: CASSYSPIGYAGGAETQYF
D: TRBD2; length: 16; V: TRBV9; size: many; J: TRBJ2-1; DNA: TGTGCCAGCAGCGTTACCCCTAGCGGGAGGGTCGATGAGCAGTTCTTC; CDR3: CASSVTPSGRVDEQFF
D: .; length: 14; V: TRBV6-4; size: many; J: TRBJ2-2; DNA: TGTGCCAGCAGTGTACAGGCGAACACCGGGGAGCTGTTTTTT; CDR3: CASSVQANTGELFF
D: .; length: 14; V: TRBV3-1; size: many; J: TRBJ1-1; DNA: TGTGCCAGCAGCCGACTGACAGCGAACACTGAAGCTTTCTTT; CDR3: CASSRLTANTEAFF
D: .; length: 14; V: TRBV20-1; size: many; J: TRBJ2-2; DNA: TGCAGTGCCCCCCTCTTGCAGGACACCGGGGAGCTGTTTTTT; CDR3: CSAPLLQDTGELFF
D: .; length: 13; V: TRBV20-1; size: many; J: TRBJ2-5; DNA: TGCAGTGCTGTAACGGGGGTAGAAGAGACCCAGTACTTC; CDR3: CSAVTGVEETQYF
D: .; length: 12; V: TRBV18; size: many; J: TRBJ2-1; DNA: TGTGCCAGCTCACGCAGGGACAATGAGCAGTTCTTC; CDR3: CASSRRDNEQFF
D: .; length: 13; V: TRBV12-3/TRBV12-4; size: many; J: TRBJ2-1; DNA: TGTGCCAGCAGTTTAAGCCCCGAGGAGAGGCAGTTCTTC; CDR3: CASSLSPEERQFF
D: .; length: 13; V: TRBV5-1; size: many; J: TRBJ2-4; DNA: TGCGCCAGCAGCCCCCCCGCCAAAAACATTCAGTACTTC; CDR3: CASSPPAKNIQYF
D: .; length: 15; V: TRBV9; size: many; J: TRBJ1-3; DNA: TGTGCCAGCAGCGTAGATGGGGGCGCTGGAAACACCATATATTTT; CDR3: CASSVDGGAGNTIYF
D: .; length: 15; V: TRBV5-5; size: many; J: TRBJ1-5; DNA: TGTGCCAGCAGCTTTGGCATTGGGCGGGGGCAACCCCAGCATTTT; CDR3: CASSFGIGRGQPQHF
D: TRBD2; length: 12; V: TRBV12-3/TRBV12-4; size: many; J: TRBJ2-7; DNA: TGTGCCAGCAGTTCCAGCGGGGGGCAGCAGTACTTC; CDR3: CASSSSGGQQYF
D: .; length: 15; V: TRBV5-4; size: .; J: TRBJ1-1; DNA: TGTGCCAGCAGCTCCCGAGGTTTCATGAACACTGAAGCTTTCTTT; CDR3: CASSSRGFMNTEAFF
D: TRBD1; length: 18; V: TRBV18; size: .; J: TRBJ1-2; DNA: TGTGCCAGCTCACCGCGGACAGGTTCTCTTGTGTCTAACTATGGCTACACCTTC; CDR3: CASSPRTGSLVSNYGYTF
D: TRBD2; length: 15; V: TRBV7-2; size: many; J: TRBJ2-1; DNA: TGTGCCAGCAGCGAGGGACTAGCGGCCTACAATGAGCAGTTCTTC; CDR3: CASSEGLAAYNEQFF
D: .; length: 14; V: TRBV5-1; size: many; J: TRBJ1-1; DNA: TGCGCCAGCAGCTCCACTTCAGTGAACACTGAAGCTTTCTTT; CDR3: CASSSTSVNTEAFF
D: .; length: 13; V: TRBV7-2; size: many; J: TRBJ1-5; DNA: TGTGCCAGCAGCTTAAACGGACTTGAGCCCCAGCATTTT; CDR3: CASSLNGLEPQHF
D: TRBD1; length: 19; V: TRBV4-1; size: many; J: TRBJ2-7; DNA: TGCGCCAGCAGCCAAGATCCGATCGGCAGGGGGCCGAGCTCCTACGAGCAGTACTTC; CDR3: CASSQDPIGRGPSSYEQYF
D: .; length: 13; V: TRBV20-1; size: many; J: TRBJ2-7; DNA: TGCAGTGCTAGAGAGGGCAGGTCCTACGAGCAGTACTTC; CDR3: CSAREGRSYEQYF
D: TRBD2; length: 17; V: TRBV6-5; size: many; J: TRBJ2-7; DNA: TGTGCCAGCAGCCCGACCCAACTAGCGGGAACCCCCTACGAGCAGTACTTC; CDR3: CASSPTQLAGTPYEQYF
D: .; length: 17; V: TRBV5-6; size: few; J: TRBJ2-7; DNA: TGTGCCAGCAGCTTGATGAGTGTTGGGACCCTCTCCTACGAGCAGTACTTC; CDR3: CASSLMSVGTLSYEQYF
D: .; length: 16; V: TRBV4-3; size: many; J: TRBJ2-2; DNA: TGCGCCAGCAGCCAAGAATCCAGGGTGAACACCGGGGAGCTGTTTTTT; CDR3: CASSQESRVNTGELFF
D: .; length: 14; V: TRBV9; size: many; J: TRBJ1-1; DNA: TGTGCCAGCAGCGCCGTAGGGGTGGGAACTGAAGCTTTCTTT; CDR3: CASSAVGVGTEAFF
D: .; length: 14; V: TRBV18; size: many; J: TRBJ2-2; DNA: TGTGCCAGCGCAGAGAAGGTCTACACCGGGGAGCTGTTTTTT; CDR3: CASAEKVYTGELFF
D: TRBD2; length: 15; V: TRBV20-1; size: many; J: TRBJ2-5; DNA: TGCAGTGCTGCCGGGACTAGCGGAAACCAAGAGACCCAGTACTTC; CDR3: CSAAGTSGNQETQYF
D: .; length: 13; V: TRBV20-1; size: once; J: TRBJ2-3; DNA: TGCAGCGTCAAAGGGGAGAGCACAGATACGCAGTATTTT; CDR3: CSVKGESTDTQYF
D: .; length: 17; V: TRBV4-3; size: many; J: TRBJ1-6; DNA: TGCGCCAGCAGCCAAGATCCCAGAGAGGGCGGGAATTCACCCCTCCACTTT; CDR3: CASSQDPREGGNSPLHF
D: TRBD2; length: 19; V: TRBV7-6; size: many; J: TRBJ2-3; DNA: TGTGCCAGCAGCCGCCTACTAGCGGTGGAGGGGTCAAGCACAGATACGCAGTATTTT; CDR3: CASSRLLAVEGSSTDTQYF
D: TRBD2; length: 15; V: TRBV20-1; size: many; J: TRBJ2-1; DNA: TGCAGTGCGATAAAGGGGGCGGGAGGGCCGAATGAGCAGTTCTTC; CDR3: CSAIKGAGGPNEQFF
D: TRBD1; length: 19; V: TRBV5-1; size: many; J: TRBJ2-6; DNA: TGCGCCAGCAGCGCTGCCGCGGGACAGGGGGGTAGCGGGGCCAACGTCCTGACTTTC; CDR3: CASSAAAGQGGSGANVLTF
D: TRBD1; length: 20; V: TRBV11-2; size: many; J: TRBJ2-4; DNA: TGTGCCAGCAGCTTAGATTGGGACAGGGAGAGGAAGGCGTCCAAAAACATTCAGTACTTC; CDR3: CASSLDWDRERKASKNIQYF
D: .; length: 15; V: TRBV19; size: many; J: TRBJ1-6; DNA: TGTGCCAGTAGACCCCCGGGACGGACCTATTCACCCCTCCACTTT; CDR3: CASRPPGRTYSPLHF
D: .; length: 15; V: TRBV11-2; size: many; J: TRBJ1-6; DNA: TGTGCCAGCAGCTACCAGGGGATGGGCAATTCACCCCTCCACTTT; CDR3: CASSYQGMGNSPLHF
D: .; length: 17; V: TRBV4-2; size: many; J: TRBJ2-3; DNA: TGTGCCAGCAGCCTTTTAGGGGGAGGAGGTCATACAGATACGCAGTATTTT; CDR3: CASSLLGGGGHTDTQYF
D: TRBD2; length: 14; V: TRBV12-3/TRBV12-4; size: many; J: TRBJ2-3; DNA: TGTGCCAGCAGTATTAGCGGGCTGGCAGATACGCAGTATTTT; CDR3: CASSISGLADTQYF
D: .; length: 16; V: TRBV7-9; size: many; J: TRBJ2-3; DNA: TGTGCCAGCAGCCTCGGGAGCGGAGGGGTCACAGATACGCAGTATTTT; CDR3: CASSLGSGGVTDTQYF
D: .; length: 14; V: TRBV11-2; size: many; J: TRBJ2-1; DNA: TGTGCCAGCAGCTTGATCGTGGGATGGGATGAGCAGTTCTTC; CDR3: CASSLIVGWDEQFF
D: TRBD2; length: 16; V: TRBV10-3; size: many; J: TRBJ2-1; DNA: TGTGCCATCAGTGGGACTAGCGGGAGAGTAAACAATGAGCAGTTCTTC; CDR3: CAISGTSGRVNNEQFF
D: .; length: 13; V: TRBV3-1; size: many; J: TRBJ1-1; DNA: TGTGCCAGCAGCCTAGACTTGAGAACTGAAGCTTTCTTT; CDR3: CASSLDLRTEAFF
D: .; length: 15; V: TRBV4-1; size: many; J: TRBJ1-5; DNA: TGCGCCAGCAGCCAAGAATATAGGGGCCTACAGCCCCAGCATTTT; CDR3: CASSQEYRGLQPQHF
D: TRBD2; length: 14; V: TRBV4-1; size: many; J: TRBJ2-1; DNA: TGCGCCAGCAGCAGAGCCGGGACTAGCTATGAGCAGTTCTTC; CDR3: CASSRAGTSYEQFF
D: .; length: 13; V: TRBV5-1; size: many; J: TRBJ2-7; DNA: TGCGCCAGCAGCTTGGGGATAGCGGCAGAGCAGTACTTC; CDR3: CASSLGIAAEQYF
D: .; length: 14; V: TRBV6-1; size: .; J: TRBJ2-7; DNA: TGTGCCAGCAGTGAAGGGGCATCCCCCTACGAGCAGTACTTC; CDR3: CASSEGASPYEQYF
D: .; length: 14; V: TRBV5-1; size: many; J: TRBJ2-1; DNA: TGCGCCAGCAGCTTGGTAGAACCTTACAATGAGCAGTTCTTC; CDR3: CASSLVEPYNEQFF
D: TRBD2; length: 14; V: TRBV7-9; size: many; J: TRBJ2-7; DNA: TGTGCCAGCGCGGGGGGAAGGAGCTCCTACGAGCAGTACTTC; CDR3: CASAGGRSSYEQYF
D: .; length: 15; V: TRBV11-2; size: many; J: TRBJ1-1; DNA: TGTGCCAGCAGCTTAGACCCGGGGGGCGGAACTGAAGCTTTCTTT; CDR3: CASSLDPGGGTEAFF
D: .; length: 16; V: TRBV5-1; size: many; J: TRBJ2-2; DNA: TGCGCCAGCAGCTCTCCCGGGACTTCCAACACCGGGGAGCTGTTTTTT; CDR3: CASSSPGTSNTGELFF
D: .; length: 15; V: TRBV10-2; size: many; J: TRBJ2-1; DNA: TGCGCCAGCAGTGAGGTGGGATCTGGGCCTAATGAGCAGTTCTTC; CDR3: CASSEVGSGPNEQFF
D: .; length: 12; V: TRBV18; size: .; J: TRBJ2-3; DNA: TGTGCCAGCTCACCAGTGGTGGATACGCAGTATTTT; CDR3: CASSPVVDTQYF